The 20 T cell receptor beta chains below were found in one sample sequenced in a study of OX40 agonist ivuxolimab in advanced cancers. Libraries were made using the immunoSEQ multiplex PCR assay. Sourced from immuneACCESS, this table was stored by TCRdb with only in-frame sequences that have V and J called. A share of the clones is absent; for the studies checked, an unresolved V gene accounts for under half, and the remainder has no known explanation. The sample profile shows roughly 20,000 clones; about 70% of them were found once. 33% of the sample goes to the ten largest clones. Specimen: CD4+ or CD8+ T cells sorted from blood, collected in a trial of the OX40 agonist ivuxolimab. These receptors were collected from an adult with an advanced solid tumor such as melanoma, head and neck, liver or kidney cancer.

The rearrangement joins TRBV7-2 to TRBJ2-7; 7 nucleotides align to TRBD2. Germline CDR1 and CDR2: SGHTA and FQGNSA. V lost 6 bases to trimming and J lost 1 base; unmatched junction nucleotides: 6. CDR3 length: 14 amino acids. The CDR3 is CASSSGTTSYEQYF. In DNA, the CDR3 is TGTGCCAGCAGTTCCGGGACTACTTCCTACGAGCAGTACTTC.

With regard to this clone: Additional DNA sequences in this sample encode the identical CDR3. The chain is built from TRBV28 and TRBJ1-1; D unresolved. The CDR3 length is 14 residues. With 2 bases removed from V and 0 bases from J, the gap between germline ends came to 7 bases. Germline V lookup: CDR1 MDHEN, CDR2 SYDVKM. The CDR3 DNA follows: TGTGCCAGCAGTTTACACAGCTTGAACACTGAAGCTTTCTTT. Translation gives CASSLHSLNTEAFF.

J is TRBJ1-1 and V is TRBV13, with D maybe TRBD1 (5 bases). CDR1 and CDR2 (germline): PRHDT, FYEKMQ (reference sequence). V was shortened by 0 bases and J by 6 bases, with 11 bases between the two germline ends. The CDR3 is made up of 14 amino acids. The CDR3 sequence is CASSLGRGASEAFF. The CDR3 DNA follows: TGTGCCAGCAGCTTAGGGAGAGGGGCTTCTGAAGCTTTCTTT.

The chain employs TRBV4-1 and TRBJ2-5; D might be TRBD1 or TRBD2, each matching 6 bases. V was trimmed by 4 bases and J by 4 bases, leaving 28 bases between them. The CDR3 covers 19 residues. Germline lookup yields CDR1 MGHRA and CDR2 YSYEKL. This chain's CDR3 is CASSRLGPTVSGGGETQYF. The CDR3 DNA sequence: TGCGCCAGCAGCCGCCTCGGCCCGACGGTCTCTGGAGGGGGAGAGACCCAGTACTTC.

The V and J genes are TRBV11-2 and TRBJ2-2; possibly TRBD2 for D (6 bases). The CDR3 has 14 residues. Germline V gene sequence: CDR1 SGHAT, CDR2 FQNNGV. The V and J ends lost 1 base and 6 bases respectively, with 9 bases between them. The CDR3 DNA reads TGTGCCAGCAGCTTAGCGGGCGGGGCCGGGGAGCTGTTTTTT. Translation: CASSLAGGAGELFF.

This clone was detected once. The gene calls are TRBV19 and TRBJ1-1; tentatively, D is TRBD1 (6 bases). Germline assignment: CDR1 LNHDA and CDR2 SQIVND (reference sequence). Trimming removed 3 bases at V and 5 bases at J, with 10 bases between. This CDR3 is 13 amino acids long. The CDR3 region has the DNA TGTGCCAGTAGTATTGGACAGTGGACTGAAGCTTTCTTT. Protein product: CASSIGQWTEAFF.

The V gene is TRBV7-6, the J gene TRBJ2-7, with 7 bases fitting TRBD1. V trimming: 6 bases; J trimming: 6 bases; junction bases outside the gene matches: 5. CDR1 SGHVS and CDR2 FNYEAQ come from the germline V gene. The CDR3 extends over 12 amino acids. The chain's CDR3 is CASSHDRVEQYF. The CDR3 nucleotides are TGTGCCAGCAGTCATGACAGGGTCGAGCAGTACTTC.

The CDR3 is CASSRLAHTEQFF. For the CDR3, the DNA is TGTGCCAGCAGTCGGCTGGCGCACACAGAGCAGTTCTTC. The gene calls are TRBV6-5 and TRBJ2-1; no definite D call. There are 13 residues in the CDR3. Deletions cut 5 bases from V and 10 bases from J, with 15 bases between. The V gene's germline CDR1 is MNHEY and CDR2 SVGAGI.

The V and J genes are TRBV15 and TRBJ1-2; TRBD1 agrees at 7 bases. Looked up from germline, CDR1 is LNHNV and CDR2 is YYDKDF (reference sequence). The CDR3 contains 18 residues. The junction had 12 bases not matched to a gene; V was cut back by 0 bases and J by 2 bases. CDR3 amino acids: CATSRDNGEAGQNYGYTF. The CDR3 DNA is TGTGCCACCAGCAGAGATAACGGAGAGGCGGGACAGAACTATGGCTACACCTTC.

The rearrangement uses TRBV27 and TRBJ1-2, with TRBD1 as a possible D gene (5 bases). V was clipped by 4 bases and J by 1 base, with 7 bases between them. Germline CDR1 is MNHEY and CDR2 is SMNVEV (reference sequence). The CDR3 loop spans 13 amino acids. CDR3 nucleotide sequence: TGTGCCAGCAGTTGGGGGGGTAACTATGGCTACACCTTC. Translated: CASSWGGNYGYTF.

This clone was recorded many times. The chain joins TRBV2 to TRBJ1-1, with D hard to call. CDR1 is SNHLY and CDR2 is FYNNEI in the germline V gene. This CDR3 contains 10 residues. V lost 11 bases and J 3 bases, leaving 7 bases between the germline ends. The CDR3 bases are TGTGCCTTTGGGGACACTGAAGCTTTCTTT. Translated, it gives CAFGDTEAFF. Based on the CDR3 plus reference TRBV2 and TRBJ1-1, the full variable domain is EPEVTQTPSHQVTQMGQEVILRCVPISNHLYFYWYRQILGQKVEFLVSFYNNEISEKSEIFDDQFSVERPDGSNFTLKIRSTKLEDSAMYFCAFGDTEAFFGQGTRLTVV.

The count of this clone is one. The J gene is TRBJ2-5, the V gene TRBV27; 7 positions agree with TRBD2. The germline gives CDR1 MNHEY, CDR2 SMNVEV (reference sequence). J lost 4 bases, V lost 10 bases, and 15 bases had no gene match. The length of the CDR3 is 15 residues. Written as DNA, the CDR3 is TGTGCCACCGCGAAAATGAGCGGGATATCAGAGACCCAGTACTTC. It encodes CATAKMSGISETQYF.

The CDR3 spells CASQGQGNSPLHF. The CDR3 bases are TGTGCCAGCCAAGGACAGGGAAATTCACCCCTCCACTTT. The J gene is TRBJ1-6, the V gene TRBV6-5; 8 bases map to TRBD1. There are 13 residues in the CDR3. Germline assignment: CDR1 MNHEY and CDR2 SVGAGI. V shed 8 bases and J 7 bases; nucleotides not matched to a gene: 4.

The V gene is TRBV6-5, the J gene TRBJ2-7; D gene unclear. Deletions cut 0 bases from V and 1 base from J, with 10 bases between. The CDR3 is 15 residues long. The germline gives CDR1 MNHEY, CDR2 SVGAGI. CDR3 nucleotides: TGTGCCAGCAGTTACTCGATGGGCAGGTCCTACGAGCAGTACTTC. Amino acid sequence: CASSYSMGRSYEQYF.

V usage is TRBV2 and J usage is TRBJ1-5; D may be TRBD1 (5 bases). Trimming removed 2 bases from V and 4 bases from J, with 12 bases in between. Germline V gene sequence: CDR1 SNHLY, CDR2 FYNNEI. CDR3 length: 15 amino acids. The CDR3 coding sequence is TGTGCCAGCAGTGAATGGGGGACTGGGAATCAGCCCCAGCATTTT. Translating gives CASSEWGTGNQPQHF.

The chain recombines TRBV19 with TRBJ1-2; D may be TRBD1 (6 bases). From germline, CDR1 is LNHDA and CDR2 SQIVND (reference sequence). The V end lost 3 bases, the J end lost 0 bases, and 29 bases lay between the germline ends. The CDR3 contains 21 residues. As DNA, the CDR3 is TGTGCCAGTAGTATGAAAAATGAGTTGAGATCAAGGGACACGCCTAACTATGGCTACACCTTC. This translates into CASSMKNELRSRDTPNYGYTF.

This clone was found a few times. The chain carries TRBV7-9 and TRBJ2-1, with D tentatively TRBD2 (7 bases). Trimming took 2 bases from V and 7 from J, leaving 15 bases between them. This CDR3 comprises 15 residues. CDR1 and CDR2 from the germline V gene are SEHNR and FQNEAQ (reference sequence). The CDR3 here is CASSLKAGALNEQFF. The CDR3 DNA is TGTGCCAGCAGCTTAAAGGCGGGGGCCTTGAATGAGCAGTTCTTC.

The chain links TRBV6-6 to TRBJ2-3; D uncertain. The CDR3 is 14 residues long. Trimming shortened V by 4 bases and J by 0 bases, and 8 bases separated the two germline ends. CDR1 and CDR2 from the germline V gene are MNHNY and SVGAGI (reference sequence). CDR3 bases: TGTGCCAGCAGTTTCGACTTTAGCACAGATACGCAGTATTTT. This sequence encodes CASSFDFSTDTQYF.

This clone was recorded once. The V and J genes are TRBV5-1 and TRBJ2-7; maybe TRBD1 (6 bases). Germline loops: CDR1 SGHRS, CDR2 YFSETQ. CDR3 length: 14 residues. V was pared by 3 bases and J by 2 bases, with 12 bases between. As DNA, the CDR3 is TGCGCCAGCAGCTCGGACAGCCCTACCTACGAGCAGTACTTC. It translates to CASSSDSPTYEQYF.

J is TRBJ1-2 and V is TRBV7-6; D may be TRBD1 (5 bases). Trimming took off 5 bases at V and 4 bases at J, with 14 bases between the two ends. Germline assignment: CDR1 SGHVS and CDR2 FNYEAQ. The CDR3 covers 14 residues. The CDR3 sequence is CASSAGRGGYGYTF. CDR3 DNA: TGTGCCAGCAGCGCAGGGAGGGGAGGCTATGGCTACACCTTC.